One sample yielded the 8 T cell receptor beta chains listed below, sequenced in a study of blood T cell repertoires in COVID-19. Some clones are missing from TCRdb's copy, which holds only in-frame ones; the method was immunoSEQ multiplex PCR. The sample shows tens of thousands of clones, approximately 86% of them seen only once. The material sequenced was peripheral blood. These receptors originate from a man aged 45-60 years with active COVID-19.

The chain couples TRBV27 to TRBJ2-3, with 10 bases lining up with TRBD2. Germline values: CDR1 MNHEY, CDR2 SMNVEV (reference sequence). Trimming took 3 bases from V and 5 from J; bases not matched to a gene: 5. The CDR3 is made up of 15 amino acids. CDR3 in amino acids: CASSFPGLARDTQYF. The DNA of the CDR3 is TGTGCCAGCAGTTTTCCGGGACTAGCGAGAGATACGCAGTATTTT.

The genes are TRBV10-3 and TRBJ1-3; possibly TRBD1 for D (5 bases). Germline V lookup: CDR1 ENHRY, CDR2 SYGVKD. Trimming took off 3 bases at V and 0 bases at J, with 18 bases between the two ends. The CDR3 has 18 residues. The CDR3 nucleotides are TGTGCCATCAGTGAATCTCCCCCCGGCGGACACTCTGGAAACACCATATATTTT. Translated, it gives CAISESPPGGHSGNTIYF.

The chain links TRBV6-1 to TRBJ2-7, with 10 bases matching TRBD2. The germline gives CDR1 MNHNS, CDR2 SASEGT. The CDR3 length is 15 residues. V gave up 3 bases and J gave up 9 bases; unmatched junction bases: 11. The CDR3 sequence is CASSELAGATDWQYV. CDR3 nucleotide sequence: TGTGCCAGCAGTGAGCTAGCGGGAGCCACCGATTGGCAGTACGTC.

The chain combines TRBV5-4 with TRBJ2-6, with a weak D call TRBD2 (5 bases). The CDR3 extends over 16 amino acids. Germline loops: CDR1 SGHNT, CDR2 YYREEE (reference sequence). Trimming removed 0 bases at V and 0 bases at J, with 7 bases between. The CDR3 spells CASSLDGVSGANVLTF. In nucleotides, the CDR3 is TGTGCCAGCAGCTTGGACGGGGTCTCTGGGGCCAACGTCCTGACTTTC.

This sequence joins TRBV6-5 and TRBJ1-1; 8 positions match TRBD1. The CDR3 is made up of 13 amino acids. The germline V gene encodes CDR1 MNHEY and CDR2 SVGAGI. V dropped 0 bases and J dropped 10; count of bases not matched to a gene: 4. CDR3 nucleotides: TGTGCCAGCAGTTACTCGACACAGGGGGGAGCTTTCTTT. As protein: CASSYSTQGGAFF.

V usage is TRBV12-5 and J usage is TRBJ1-1; 7 nucleotides match TRBD1. Trimming cost V 7 bases and J 3 bases; bases outside gene matches: 5. The CDR3 consists of 13 residues. The germline gives CDR1 LGHNT, CDR2 FRNRAP. Here the CDR3 DNA reads TGTGCTAGTGCCGGGACAGAGCACACTGAAGCTTTCTTT. Protein sequence: CASAGTEHTEAFF.

The genes are TRBV3-1 (or the pseudogene TRBV3-2) and TRBJ2-1; 10 nucleotides line up with TRBD2. J gave up 6 bases and V 0 bases, and 8 bases lay outside the gene matches. The CDR3 has 17 amino acids. The germline V gene encodes CDR1 LGHDT and CDR2 YNNKEL (reference sequence). The CDR3 spells CASSQETGLAGVNEQFF. CDR3 sequence (DNA): TGTGCCAGCAGCCAAGAAACCGGGCTAGCGGGAGTCAATGAGCAGTTCTTC.

The V and J genes are TRBV12-3 or TRBV12-4 and TRBJ2-1; D not certain. V lost 2 bases and J lost 6, with 8 bases in between. The CDR3 extends over 13 amino acids. CDR3 DNA sequence: TGTGCCAGCAGTTTAAGACAACTCAATGAGCAGTTCTTC. Its protein product is CASSLRQLNEQFF.